This T cell receptor (beta chain) was profiled in a study of identical twins. Germline CDR1 is DFQATT and CDR2 is SNEGSKA (reference sequence). Trimming stripped 4 bases from V and 7 bases from J, with 12 bases between. CDR3 size: 12 residues. A single record per CDR3 protein comes from TCRdb applying MiXCR to the 5' RACE reads. In the table there are hundreds of thousands of distinct CDR3 sequences, 24% of which are singletons. The same sample was also studied in work on T cells expressing NK-cell markers.

Sequenced: CD4+ T cells sorted from blood. This receptor was taken from a woman aged 18-29 years in good health. The chain is built from TRBV20-1 and TRBJ2-3; D gene ambiguous. The CDR3 protein is CSAILTRNTQYF. The CDR3 bases are TGCAGTGCTATCCTAACTCGGAATACGCAGTATTTT.